This T cell receptor (beta chain) was documented in a study of blood T cell repertoires in COVID-19. Overall study context: The samples span acute and convalescent COVID-19 from the United States, Italy and Spain. T cells, B-cell-depleted T cells, or PBMCs provided the cDNA or gDNA that served as material.

This clone was seen at least ten times. Seattle patients were enrolled while actively infected and followed longitudinally. Original methodology: Nucleated cell number was recorded as an estimate derived from reference gene primer amplification. Profiled with immunoSEQ multiplex PCR; TCRdb holds only in-frame clones, not every one. V and J calls plus clone size are reproduced from that table; the DNA served to infer D and trimming. The data hold around 84,000 clones, with around 78% observed a single time. V was shortened by 5 bases and J by 0 bases, with 11 bases between the two germline ends. Germline V gene sequence: CDR1 SEHNR, CDR2 FQNEAQ (reference sequence). This CDR3 has 14 residues.

The sample consisted of peripheral blood. The chain couples TRBV7-9 to TRBJ2-7; D is ambiguous. The sequence was obtained from a man aged 55-75 years with COVID-19, enrolled during active disease. CDR3 nucleotides: TGTGCCAGCAGCCGAGCAGACAACTCCTACGAGCAGTACTTC. Translating gives CASSRADNSYEQYF.